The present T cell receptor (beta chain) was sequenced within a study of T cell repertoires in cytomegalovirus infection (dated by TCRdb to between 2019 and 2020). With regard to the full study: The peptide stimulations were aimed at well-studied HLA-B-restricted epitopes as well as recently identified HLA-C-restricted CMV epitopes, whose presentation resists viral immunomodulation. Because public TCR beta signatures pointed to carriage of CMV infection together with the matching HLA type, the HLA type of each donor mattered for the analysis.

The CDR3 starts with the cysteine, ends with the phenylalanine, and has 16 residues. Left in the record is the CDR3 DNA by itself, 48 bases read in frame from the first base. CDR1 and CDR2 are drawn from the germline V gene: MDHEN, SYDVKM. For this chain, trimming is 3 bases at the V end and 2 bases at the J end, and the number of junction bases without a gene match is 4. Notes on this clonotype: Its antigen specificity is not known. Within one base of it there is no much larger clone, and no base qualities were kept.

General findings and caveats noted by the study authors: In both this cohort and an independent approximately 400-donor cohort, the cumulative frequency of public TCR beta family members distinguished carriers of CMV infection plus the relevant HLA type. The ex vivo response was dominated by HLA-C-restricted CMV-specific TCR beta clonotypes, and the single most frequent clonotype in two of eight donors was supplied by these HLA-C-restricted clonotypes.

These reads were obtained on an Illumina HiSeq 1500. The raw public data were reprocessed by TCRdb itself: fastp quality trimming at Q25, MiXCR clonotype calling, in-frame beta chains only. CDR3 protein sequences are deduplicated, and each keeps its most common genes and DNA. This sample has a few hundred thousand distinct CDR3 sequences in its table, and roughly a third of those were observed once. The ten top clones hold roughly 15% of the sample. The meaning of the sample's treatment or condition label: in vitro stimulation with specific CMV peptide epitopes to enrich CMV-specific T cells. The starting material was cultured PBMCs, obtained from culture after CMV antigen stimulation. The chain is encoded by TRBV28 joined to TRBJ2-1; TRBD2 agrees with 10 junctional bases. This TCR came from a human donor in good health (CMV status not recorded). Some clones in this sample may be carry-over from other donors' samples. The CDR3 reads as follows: CASSLLAGVPYNEQFF. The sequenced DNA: TGTGCCAGCAGTTTGCTAGCGGGAGTCCCCTACAATGAGCAGTTCTTC.